This TCR beta chain was found in a study of T cells after yellow fever vaccination. 5'RACE template switching produced TCR cDNA carrying a universal primer site and UMIs. From the 5' RACE reads, TCRdb called clonotypes with MiXCR, one entry per CDR3 protein. The data contain around 150,000 distinct CDR3 sequences, about 7% of them singletons. This clonotype was seen repeatedly, ten times or more. Its antigen is currently unknown. The length of the CDR3 is 14 residues. Per the germline V gene, CDR1 is SGHTA and CDR2 is FQGNSA. Trimming removed 4 bases from V and 3 bases from J, with 11 bases in between. Study findings and constraints: Peaking faster, on day 5 versus 15, the secondary response was nonetheless weaker. Post-booster repertoires again held most primary-vaccination clones (about 96% CD4, 80% to 90% CD8).

The specimen was CD4+ T cells sorted from PBMCs, collected about 5 days after the first yellow fever vaccination. The clonotype comes from a man between 18 and 35 years old who received the YFV17D yellow fever vaccine. The rearrangement joins TRBV7-2 to TRBJ2-3; possible D gene TRBD2, 5 bases. The CDR3 here is CASSSGLVTDTQYF. The DNA of the CDR3 is TGTGCCAGCAGCTCGGGGTTGGTGACAGATACGCAGTATTTT.